One and the same sample provided the 25 T cell receptor beta chains below, sequenced in a study of technical replicates of blood from a handful of donors. TCRdb keeps only in-frame clones here, not all; method: immunoSEQ multiplex PCR. The sample records nearly 80,000 clones, 90% to 95% being singletons. The sequenced sample consisted of T cells isolated from PBMCs. The receptors shown here come from a human donor in good health.

The chain combines TRBV19 with TRBJ2-2; D might be TRBD2 (5 bases). Trimming removed 4 bases at V and 1 base at J, with 10 bases between. CDR3 length: 15 residues. Germline V CDR1 and CDR2: LNHDA, SQIVND (reference sequence). The CDR3 is CASSKDGLNTGELFF. DNA of the CDR3: TGTGCCAGTAGTAAGGACGGACTGAACACCGGGGAGCTGTTTTTT.

The CDR3 coding sequence is TGTGCCAGCAGTCAGATCCCCGCGGGAGGGTTGCCAGATACGCAGTATTTT. Protein product: CASSQIPAGGLPDTQYF. The chain joins TRBV7-2 to TRBJ2-3, with 9 bases fitting TRBD2. Germline V gene sequence: CDR1 SGHTA, CDR2 FQGNSA. CDR3 length: 17 amino acids. Trimming removed 6 bases from V and 4 bases from J; junction bases left unmatched: 14.

The chain joins TRBV5-1 to TRBJ1-5; no clear D. Between the trimmed V and J ends, which lost 4 bases and 5 bases, there was a span of 10 bases. This CDR3 is built from 13 residues. Germline CDR1 reads SGHRS; CDR2 reads YFSETQ. The CDR3 DNA sequence: TGCGCCAGCAGCCCCAAACCAGATCAGCCCCAGCATTTT. Translation gives CASSPKPDQPQHF. The full variable domain, with the rest looked up from reference TRBV5-1 and TRBJ1-5, is KAGVTQTPRYLIKTRGQQVTLSCSPISGHRSVSWYQQTPGQGLQFLFEYFSETQRNKGNFPGRFSGRQFSNSRSEMNVSTLELGDSALYLCASSPKPDQPQHFGDGTRLSIL.

V gene TRBV7-3 combines with J gene TRBJ2-4; a weak D match, TRBD2 (5 bases). The CDR3 sequence is 13 residues long. Germline CDR1 reads SGHTA; CDR2 reads FQGTGA. Between the trimmed V and J ends, which lost 0 bases and 9 bases, there was a span of 9 bases. CDR3 sequence: CASSLTFGSIQYF. The CDR3 region has the DNA TGTGCCAGCAGCTTAACGTTTGGGAGCATTCAGTACTTC.

CDR3 sequence (DNA): TGTGCCAGCAGCGGATTAGCGAAAGCGAACACCGGGGAGCTGTTTTTT. Protein product: CASSGLAKANTGELFF. The chain recombines TRBV5-6 with TRBJ2-2, with TRBD2 as a possible D gene (5 bases). Germline CDR1 SGHDT, CDR2 YYEEEE. V lost 4 bases to trimming and J lost 0 bases, with 13 bases between them. This CDR3 is built from 16 residues.

This chain joins TRBV5-1 and TRBJ1-4; the match to TRBD1 covers 7 bases. Germline V gene data show CDR1 as SGHRS and CDR2 as YFSETQ. The CDR3 has 14 amino acids. Trimming took 4 bases from V and 8 from J; bases not matched to a gene: 8. The CDR3 DNA follows: TGCGCCAGCAGCGGAGGACAGGTCTTCGAAAAACTGTTTTTT. Residues: CASSGGQVFEKLFF.

The genes are TRBV6-1 and TRBJ2-1, with D unresolved. Trimming pared 1 base from V and 6 bases from J, leaving 7 bases between. The CDR3 is 13 residues long. Germline V CDR1 and CDR2: MNHNS, SASEGT. This CDR3 reads CASSEGQLNEQFF. For the CDR3, the DNA is TGTGCCAGCAGTGAAGGCCAACTCAATGAGCAGTTCTTC.

The CDR3 loop reads CATGTSGSNEQYF. In DNA, the CDR3 is TGTGCCACCGGGACTAGCGGGAGTAACGAGCAGTACTTC. The chain joins TRBV10-3 to TRBJ2-7, with 14 bases fitting TRBD2. From germline, CDR1 is ENHRY and CDR2 SYGVKD. CDR3 length equals 13 residues. V was clipped by 10 bases and J by 5 bases; unmatched bases: 4.

J is TRBJ1-2 and V is TRBV30; TRBD1 matches at 8 bases. V dropped 5 bases and J dropped 4; count of bases not matched to a gene: 3. The germline V gene has CDR1 GTSNPN and CDR2 SVGIG (reference sequence). CDR3 length: 12 amino acids. Here the CDR3 reads CAWSTGGYGYTF. The DNA for the CDR3 is TGTGCCTGGTCCACAGGGGGCTATGGCTACACCTTC.

In its sample, this clone was seen once. The V call is TRBV5-8, the J call TRBJ2-1; the match to TRBD2 covers 8 bases. The junction had 6 bases not matched to a gene; V was cut back by 0 bases and J by 7 bases. Germline values: CDR1 SGHTS, CDR2 YDEGEE. The CDR3 loop spans 15 amino acids. For the CDR3, the DNA is TGTGCCAGCAGCTTGGCGGGAGGGCTTGGGAATGAGCAGTTCTTC. Protein: CASSLAGGLGNEQFF.

CDR3 DNA: TGTGCCAGCAGTTTAGAAGCGGGAGGGAAAGATACGCAGTATTTT. Translating it yields CASSLEAGGKDTQYF. This chain uses TRBV28 with TRBJ2-3; 10 nucleotides align to TRBD2. The CDR3 sequence is 15 residues long. From germline, CDR1 is MDHEN and CDR2 SYDVKM. The J segment lost 5 bases and the V segment lost 2 bases, leaving 4 bases of the junction unmatched.

This chain connects TRBV7-7 to TRBJ2-2; no clear D gene. V lost 5 bases to trimming and J lost 7 bases, with 14 bases between them. CDR3 length: 14 amino acids. The germline V gene has CDR1 SSHAT and CDR2 FNYEAQ (reference sequence). This CDR3 is CASSPTPLHGELFF. The CDR3 DNA is TGTGCCAGCAGCCCTACCCCCCTCCACGGGGAGCTGTTTTTT.

The V gene is TRBV7-8, the J gene TRBJ2-1; D gene uncertain. The CDR3 is 14 amino acids. CDR1 is SGHVS and CDR2 is FQNEAQ in the germline V gene. Trimming removed 4 bases at V and 3 bases at J, with 10 bases between. DNA of the CDR3: TGTGCCAGCAGCTGGAGAATAGTCTACAATGAGCAGTTCTTC. It codes for CASSWRIVYNEQFF.

The V call is TRBV7-3, the J call TRBJ1-1; TRBD1 aligns across 8 bases. The J segment lost 1 base and the V segment lost 2 bases, leaving 0 bases of the junction unmatched. Germline CDR1 and CDR2: SGHTA and FQGTGA. The CDR3 loop spans 14 amino acids. Written as DNA, the CDR3 is TGTGCCAGCAGCTTAGGGACAGGGAACACTGAAGCTTTCTTT. This sequence encodes CASSLGTGNTEAFF.

This chain connects TRBV27 to TRBJ2-7; 12 nucleotides align to TRBD2. J lost 12 bases, V lost 3 bases, and 6 bases had no gene match. The CDR3 sequence is 13 residues long. Germline V gene data show CDR1 as MNHEY and CDR2 as SMNVEV (reference sequence). The CDR3 reads CASSFGLAGSLYF. The CDR3 bases are TGTGCCAGCAGTTTCGGACTAGCGGGAAGTCTGTACTTC.

V and J are TRBV30 and TRBJ2-3; 7 positions agree with TRBD2. The germline gives CDR1 GTSNPN, CDR2 SVGIG (reference sequence). The CDR3 has 11 residues. V lost 4 bases to trimming and J lost 11 bases; unmatched junction nucleotides: 6. CDR3 in amino acids: CAWKKEREQYF. For the CDR3, the DNA is TGTGCCTGGAAAAAGGAGCGGGAGCAGTATTTT.

The rearrangement uses TRBV5-4 and TRBJ1-1; D uncertain. Trimming removed 3 bases from V and 3 bases from J, with 9 bases in between. This CDR3 region has 13 residues. CDR1 is SGHNT, CDR2 YYREEE, per germline (reference sequence). As DNA, the CDR3 is TGTGCCAGCAGCTCAGGCTTATACACTGAAGCTTTCTTT. Its protein is CASSSGLYTEAFF.

This chain uses TRBV7-8 with TRBJ1-1; D perhaps matches TRBD1 (6 bases). Deletions cut 1 base from V and 5 bases from J, with 11 bases between. The CDR3 sequence is 14 residues long. Germline V lookup: CDR1 SGHVS, CDR2 FQNEAQ. CDR3 residues: CASSLGQASTEAFF. CDR3 in DNA: TGTGCCAGCAGCTTAGGACAGGCAAGTACTGAAGCTTTCTTT. The full variable domain, rest sourced from reference TRBV7-8 and TRBJ1-1, is GAGVSQSPRYKVAKRGQDVALRCDPISGHVSLFWYQQALGQGPEFLTYFQNEAQLDKSGLPSDRFFAERPEGSVSTLKIQRTQQEDSAVYLCASSLGQASTEAFFGQGTRLTVV.

This chain connects TRBV27 to TRBJ1-3, with D possibly being TRBD1 (6 bases). Trimming removed 4 bases at V and 3 bases at J, with 13 bases between. This CDR3 is built from 15 residues. Looked up from germline, CDR1 is MNHEY and CDR2 is SMNVEV (reference sequence). In DNA form, the CDR3 reads TGTGCCAGCAGTTCTTTAGGGACAAGTGGAAACACCATATATTTT. This gives the protein CASSSLGTSGNTIYF.

The V gene is TRBV27, the J gene TRBJ2-2; 9 bases agree with TRBD1. There are 15 residues in the CDR3. Per germline, CDR1 MNHEY and CDR2 SMNVEV (reference sequence). V was pared by 2 bases and J by 4 bases, with 2 bases of the junction left unmatched. DNA for the CDR3: TGTGCCAGCAGTTTAAACAGGGGGCCCACCGGGGAGCTGTTTTTT. It codes for CASSLNRGPTGELFF.

The chain joins TRBV18 to TRBJ2-7; possibly TRBD2 for D (6 bases). CDR1 and CDR2 (germline): KGHSH, LQKENI. The CDR3 is made up of 13 amino acids. V was clipped by 5 bases and J by 5 bases, with 13 bases between them. Here the CDR3 DNA reads TGTGCCAGCTCAGTCTGGGGGGAGGACGAGCAGTACTTC. Protein sequence: CASSVWGEDEQYF.

V is TRBV30 and J is TRBJ2-7; TRBD1 agrees at 7 bases. CDR1 GTSNPN and CDR2 SVGIG come from the germline V gene (reference sequence). The length of the CDR3 is 13 residues. J lost 3 bases, V lost 2 bases, and 4 bases had no gene match. The CDR3 nucleotides are TGTGCCTGGAGTACGACAGGGATCTACGAGCAGTACTTC. It is translated as CAWSTTGIYEQYF.

The CDR3 nucleotides read TGTGCCAGTAGTTTAACAGGGGACTTAGATCAGCCCCAGCATTTT. This encodes CASSLTGDLDQPQHF. V gene TRBV19 combines with J gene TRBJ1-5; 7 bases fit TRBD1. J lost 5 bases, V lost 5 bases, and 9 bases had no gene match. CDR3 length: 15 residues. Germline V gene data show CDR1 as LNHDA and CDR2 as SQIVND (reference sequence).

This clone showed up just once. The chain joins TRBV9 to TRBJ2-1; no definite D call. The CDR3 is 16 amino acids. V lost 2 bases, J lost 2 bases, and 14 bases lay in between. CDR1 and CDR2 from the germline V gene are SGDLS and YYNGEE. CDR3 loop: CASSVASLGAYNEQFF. CDR3 coding DNA: TGTGCCAGCAGCGTCGCGTCATTGGGCGCCTACAATGAGCAGTTCTTC. Full variable domain (remainder filled in from reference TRBV9 and TRBJ2-1): DSGVTQTPKHLITATGQRVTLRCSPRSGDLSVYWYQQSLDQGLQFLIQYYNGEERAKGNILERFSAQQFPDLHSELNLSSLELGDSALYFCASSVASLGAYNEQFFGPGTRLTVL.

The chain has TRBV6-5 and TRBJ1-1; tentative D call: TRBD1 (6 bases). Deletions cut 3 bases from V and 5 bases from J, with 7 bases between. Looked up from germline, CDR1 is MNHEY and CDR2 is SVGAGI. This CDR3 spans 12 amino acids. The CDR3 protein is CASSYGQTEAFF. DNA for the CDR3: TGTGCCAGCAGTTATGGACAGACTGAAGCTTTCTTT.